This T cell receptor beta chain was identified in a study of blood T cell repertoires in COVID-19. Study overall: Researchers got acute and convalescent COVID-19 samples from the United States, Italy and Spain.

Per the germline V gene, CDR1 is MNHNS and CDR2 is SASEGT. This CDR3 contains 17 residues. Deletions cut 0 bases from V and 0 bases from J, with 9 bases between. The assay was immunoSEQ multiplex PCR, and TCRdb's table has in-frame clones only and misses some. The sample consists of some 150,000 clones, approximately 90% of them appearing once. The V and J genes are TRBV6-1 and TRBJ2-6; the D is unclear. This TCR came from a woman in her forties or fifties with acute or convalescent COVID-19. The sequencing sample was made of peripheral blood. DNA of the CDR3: TGTGCCAGCAGTGAAGCTCCCTATATCTCTGGGGCCAACGTCCTGACTTTC. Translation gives CASSEAPYISGANVLTF.